This TCR beta chain was obtained from a study of T cell responses to AZD1222 COVID-19 vaccine. Only in-frame clones appear in the TCRdb table, and some are missing; sequencing was by immunoSEQ multiplex PCR. The sample carries about 170,000 clones, 90% recorded once. Study findings and constraints: The study sampled repertoires only after the peak T cell response.

For this clone: The target antigen is unknown.

This CDR3 has 13 residues. Trimming cost V 2 bases and J 10 bases, with 10 bases left between them. Germline V lookup: CDR1 SGHRS, CDR2 YFSETQ. This receptor was taken from an adult in good health. The chain combines TRBV5-1 with TRBJ1-6; TRBD1 is a possible D gene (6 bases). The sequences come from peripheral blood, collected on day 0 of AZD1222 vaccination. The chain's CDR3 is CASSFWTASPLHF. The CDR3 DNA reads TGCGCCAGCAGCTTTTGGACAGCATCACCCCTCCACTTT.